This T cell receptor beta chain stems from a study of blood T cell repertoires in COVID-19. The CDR3 totals 14 residues. CDR1 SEHNR and CDR2 FQNEAQ come from the germline V gene (reference sequence). The ends were cut back, 6 bases at V and 2 bases at J, with 11 bases in the middle. Sequenced by immunoSEQ multiplex PCR; TCRdb stores in-frame clones only, minus some. The repertoire holds more than 80,000 clones, with over 60% as singletons. The TCR sequence derives from a man at least 80 years old with COVID-19, enrolled during active disease. Sequenced material: peripheral blood. The chain joins TRBV7-9 to TRBJ2-1; D uncertain. The DNA of the CDR3 is TGTGCCAGCAGAGGAGAACGGACCTACAATGAGCAGTTCTTC. Its translation: CASRGERTYNEQFF.